The 14 T cell receptor beta chains below come from one sample, sequenced in a study of cytomegalovirus exposure and HLA in healthy donors. Assay: immunoSEQ multiplex PCR; the TCRdb copy retains only in-frame clones and omits some. The repertoire includes some 200,000 clones, about 89% of them detected once, and 7.2% sits in the top ten. Sample: PBMCs. The receptor source for this set is a man aged 25 to 40 in good health and CMV-seropositive.

The rearrangement links TRBV28 to TRBJ2-7; no clear D. The CDR3 sequence is 14 residues long. V was cut by 4 bases and J by 3 bases, with 13 bases left in between. Germline CDR1 is MDHEN and CDR2 is SYDVKM. The CDR3 nucleotides read TGTGCCAGCAGTTCCACGATAGGCGGCTACGAGCAGTACTTC. It yields the protein CASSSTIGGYEQYF.

V gene TRBV28 combines with J gene TRBJ2-2; D might be TRBD2 (5 bases). The CDR3 length is 15 residues. Germline V CDR1 and CDR2: MDHEN, SYDVKM. Between the trimmed V and J ends, which lost 6 bases and 7 bases, there was a span of 18 bases. The CDR3 is CASSPNLGSDGELFF. CDR3 in DNA: TGTGCCAGCAGCCCGAATCTGGGGAGCGACGGGGAGCTGTTTTTT.

Note on this clone: Different DNA sequences within this sample yield the same CDR3. The chain uses TRBV27 and TRBJ1-1; D ambiguous. V lost 5 bases to trimming and J lost 0 bases, with 7 bases between them. CDR3 size: 13 residues. Germline V lookup: CDR1 MNHEY, CDR2 SMNVEV (reference sequence). The CDR3, as DNA: TGTGCCAGCAGTCGCAGCCTGAACACTGAAGCTTTCTTT. Translating it yields CASSRSLNTEAFF.

The chain links TRBV6-5 to TRBJ2-5; the match to TRBD1 covers 9 bases. This CDR3 has 14 amino acids. Germline V gene data show CDR1 as MNHEY and CDR2 as SVGAGI. J lost 4 bases, V lost 0 bases, and 0 bases had no gene match. The DNA for the CDR3 is TGTGCCAGCAGTTACTCGACAGGGGGAGAGACCCAGTACTTC. Amino acid sequence: CASSYSTGGETQYF.

The chain recombines TRBV27 with TRBJ2-7; 7 bases agree with TRBD1. There are 15 residues in the CDR3. The V segment lost 6 bases and the J segment 4 bases; nucleotides outside the gene matches: 12. Germline-derived CDR1 and CDR2 are MNHEY and SMNVEV (reference sequence). The CDR3 region is CASSFSGRGSYEQYF. DNA for the CDR3: TGTGCCAGCAGCTTCTCGGGCAGGGGGTCTTACGAGCAGTACTTC.

The chain is built from TRBV28 and TRBJ2-5, with D tentatively TRBD1 (5 bases). The CDR3 runs 17 residues. Trimming stripped 2 bases from V and 3 bases from J, with 19 bases between. Germline V gene sequence: CDR1 MDHEN, CDR2 SYDVKM. CDR3 sequence reads: CASSLVVAGSGEETQYF. The CDR3 DNA reads as TGTGCCAGCAGTTTAGTTGTGGCAGGGTCAGGAGAAGAGACCCAGTACTTC.

The chain has TRBV10-3 and TRBJ2-7; the D is unclear. V lost 2 bases, J lost 0 bases, and 14 bases lay in between. The CDR3 length is 16 residues. The germline CDR1 and CDR2 sequences are ENHRY and SYGVKD. The CDR3 nucleotides read TGTGCCATCAGTGAGGGCAGAGGTGATAGCTCCTACGAGCAGTACTTC. Its translation: CAISEGRGDSSYEQYF.

This sequence joins TRBV6-5 and TRBJ1-5; the D gene is possibly TRBD1 (6 bases). The germline CDR1 and CDR2 sequences are MNHEY and SVGAGI. V was shortened by 6 bases and J by 1 base, with 13 bases between the two germline ends. The CDR3 runs 15 residues. CDR3 loop: CASRLSGASNQPQHF. For the CDR3, the DNA is TGTGCCAGCAGGTTGTCGGGGGCAAGCAATCAGCCCCAGCATTTT.

V and J are TRBV7-3 and TRBJ2-1, with D unclear. Germline V CDR1 and CDR2: SGHTA, FQGTGA. The CDR3 extends over 12 amino acids. Between the trimmed V and J ends, which lost 5 bases and 9 bases, there was a span of 11 bases. CDR3 sequence: CASSPSGFEQFF. The CDR3 DNA is TGTGCCAGCAGCCCCTCGGGTTTTGAGCAGTTCTTC.

The chain links TRBV9 to TRBJ1-3; perhaps TRBD1 as D (5 bases). The CDR3 runs to 15 residues. Between the trimmed V and J ends, which lost 0 bases and 3 bases, there was a span of 10 bases. Germline V gene data show CDR1 as SGDLS and CDR2 as YYNGEE. CDR3 DNA sequence: TGTGCCAGCAGCGTAGAAGGGACGGTTGGAAACACCATATATTTT. It yields the protein CASSVEGTVGNTIYF.

The chain has TRBV11-3 and TRBJ2-7; D is possibly TRBD1 (6 bases). Germline V gene lookup returns CDR1 SGHNT and CDR2 YENEEA. The CDR3 extends over 14 amino acids. V was pared by 4 bases and J by 3 bases, with 13 bases between. CDR3 sequence (DNA): TGTGCCAGCAGCTCCGCCCGGGACATCTACGAGCAGTACTTC. It encodes CASSSARDIYEQYF.

The genes are TRBV11-2 and TRBJ2-5; 11 nucleotides agree with TRBD1. V shed 5 bases, J shed 5 bases, and the junction held 7 bases outside the gene matches. There are 15 residues in the CDR3. CDR1 and CDR2 (germline): SGHAT, FQNNGV. Here the CDR3 reads CASSDRTGGRETQYF. CDR3 in DNA: TGTGCCAGCAGCGACCGGACAGGGGGCAGGGAGACCCAGTACTTC.

The chain couples TRBV6-1 to TRBJ2-3; 8 bases are a match to TRBD2. The CDR3 runs 13 residues. CDR1 is MNHNS and CDR2 is SASEGT in the germline V gene. V shed 10 bases, J shed 3 bases, and the junction held 6 bases outside the gene matches. CDR3 nucleotide sequence: TGTGCCACCCGTGCGGGGGGAACAGATACGCAGTATTTT. This codes for CATRAGGTDTQYF.

This clone appeared a single time. The genes are TRBV6-6 and TRBJ1-1; D is possibly TRBD1 (5 bases). CDR3 length equals 14 residues. Germline V lookup: CDR1 MNHNY, CDR2 SVGAGI (reference sequence). V was clipped by 1 base and J by 1 base, with 7 bases between them. The CDR3 loop is CASSYWTTNTEAFF. The CDR3, as DNA: TGTGCCAGCAGTTACTGGACAACGAACACTGAAGCTTTCTTT.